This entry describes one TCR beta chain. Its antigen is still unknown. TCR sequencing used cDNA made by reverse transcription of extracted RNA. The protocol was immunoSEQ multiplex PCR, while the TCRdb copy is restricted to in-frame clones and leaves out a portion. This table has 130,000 or so clones, more than 40% appearing once. The entry originates in a study of CD8+ T cells in alopecia areata. Study-wide points: Affected scalp, especially in alopecia totalis/universalis, had a higher clonality than normal scalp did.

Between the trimmed V and J ends, which lost 11 bases and 7 bases, there was a span of 17 bases. Germline V gene lookup returns CDR1 SNHLY and CDR2 FYNNEI. The length of the CDR3 is 12 residues. As part of sample collection, lesional scalp punch biopsies and peripheral blood were taken from alopecia areata patients. This sequence joins TRBV2 and TRBJ1-2, with D tentatively TRBD1 (6 bases). This clonotype was sampled from a human donor with alopecia areata. Material: CD8+ T cells sorted from blood, obtained at week 0. CDR3 sequence reads: CAHRRGPFGYTF. CDR3 nucleotides: TGTGCCCACCGACGGGGGCCTTTTGGCTACACCTTC.